A selection of T cell receptor beta chains follows, all from one sample in a study of T-cell reconstitution after alpha-beta-depleted transplantation in children. TCRdb recomputed calls from the PCR reads with MiXCR, one row per CDR3 protein. Here the sample spans under 250,000 distinct CDR3 sequences, roughly 25% being singletons. The source material was PBMCs, mostly from graft donor cells, sampled 360 days after TCRalphabeta/CD19-depleted stem cell transplant. The receptors originated from a female patient aged 2 to 10 who had a stem cell transplant for congenital amegakaryocytic thrombocytopenia, so the T cells may come from the graft donor. Both conserved end residues are part of each CDR3. The order of the fields is clone size, J gene, D gene, V gene, CDR3 DNA, CDR3 protein. D genes are given only for firm matches. Where a row states a size, it is once, few, many or the class of an expanded clone; other rows omit it.

few TRBJ2-1 NA TRBV25-1 TGTGCCAGCAGTGAATTCGGGTGGGGGTTATCCTACAATGAGCAGTTCTTC CASSEFGWGLSYNEQFF
few TRBJ1-5 NA TRBV2 TGTGCCAGCAGTGCCACGGTGGCGGGCAATCAGCCCCAGCATTTT CASSATVAGNQPQHF
NA TRBJ1-2 NA TRBV29-1 TGCAGCGCGATTGTGGGGGCGTGGGGCTACACCTTC CSAIVGAWGYTF
NA TRBJ2-7 TRBD2 TRBV27 TGTGCCAGCAGTTCGTGGACTAGCGGATACGAGCAGTACTTC CASSSWTSGYEQYF
NA TRBJ2-3 NA TRBV5-1 TGCGCCAGCAGGCAGGTGGGCACAGATACGCAGTATTTT CASRQVGTDTQYF
few TRBJ2-5 TRBD1 TRBV29-1 TGCAGCGTTGCCGGACAGGGCGAAGGGACCCAGTACTTC CSVAGQGEGTQYF
few TRBJ2-7 TRBD2 TRBV20-1 TGCAGTGCTAGAGGTAGCGGGAGCGGCGAGCAGTACTTC CSARGSGSGEQYF
NA TRBJ2-5 NA TRBV20-1 TGCAGTGCTAGTCCCGCCCTTAGAAGGTGGCTACAAGAGACCCAGTACTTC CSASPALRRWLQETQYF
NA TRBJ1-2 NA TRBV7-9 TGTGCCTATAATACGGACAGCTATGGCTACACCTTC CAYNTDSYGYTF
NA TRBJ1-2 NA TRBV7-2 TGTGTCAGCAGCCAACAGGGAGGAGGCTACACCTTC CVSSQQGGGYTF
NA TRBJ2-7 TRBD2 TRBV3-1 TGTGCCAGCAGCCCAGCCCTGGCTAGCGGATCCTACGAGCAGTACTTC CASSPALASGSYEQYF
NA TRBJ2-3 TRBD1 TRBV4-3 TGCGCCAGCAGCCAGCAGGGGGCAGATACGCAGTATTTT CASSQQGADTQYF
few TRBJ2-3 TRBD2 TRBV11-2 TGTGCCAGCAGCTTAGGTTTAGCGGGAGGCCTCACAGATACGCAGTATTTT CASSLGLAGGLTDTQYF
few TRBJ2-3 NA TRBV25-1 TGTGCCAGCAGTGATCCCGGGACGGGGGCGGCAGATACGCAGTATTTT CASSDPGTGAADTQYF